This paragraph covers one TCR beta chain sequence. Its specificity is not known. TCRdb's copy holds only in-frame clones and misses some; the assay was immunoSEQ multiplex PCR. The table includes more than 30,000 clones, around 95% detected once. This sample was taken from a study of circulating and synovial CD4+ cells in juvenile arthritis. Trimming took off 3 bases at V and 2 bases at J, with 12 bases between the two ends. Germline values: CDR1 KGHSH, CDR2 LQKENI. This CDR3 has 15 amino acids. Whole-study findings and limits: The pathogenic-like versus bulk T cell difference escaped Vbeta family analysis. T cell genome counts differed by at least an order of magnitude between CPL and CD4 samples. Bulk blood CD4 repertoires were more diverse than these. Circulating pathogenic-like lymphocytes shared a substantially higher fraction of CDR3 sequences with synovium than bulk blood.

The chain carries TRBV18 and TRBJ2-3; maybe TRBD2 (6 bases). The source of this sequence is a human donor with juvenile idiopathic arthritis. Material: CD4+ T cells from blood. CDR3 region: CASSPFSGPTDTQYF. In nucleotides, the CDR3 is TGTGCCAGCTCACCGTTTAGCGGTCCCACAGATACGCAGTATTTT.